Listed below are T cell receptor beta chains from one sample, sequenced in a study of shared clonotypes between healthy human individuals. The table came from immunoSEQ multiplex PCR; TCRdb's copy has only in-frame clones and leaves some out. Of around 200,000 clones in the sample, approximately 61% were seen once. Specimen: memory CD4+ T cells sorted from blood. Source of these receptors: a man under 40 in good health. CDR3s include the opening cysteine and the closing phenylalanine or tryptophan. Each record gives: J gene, D gene, clone size, V gene, CDR3 protein, CDR3 DNA. D genes are given only for firm matches. Clone size is given for some rows only: seen once, a few or many times, or a class if the clone is expanded.

>TRBJ1-2|.|.|TRBV19
CASSISAGANYGYTF
TGTGCCAGTAGTATCTCGGCAGGCGCTAACTATGGCTACACCTTC
>TRBJ2-5|.|few|TRBV7-8
CASSLEGLPRTQYF
TGTGCCAGCAGCTTAGAGGGCCTCCCCCGGACCCAGTACTTC
>TRBJ2-3|.|.|TRBV6-6
CASSPHTHTDTQYF
TGTGCCAGCAGTCCACACACCCACACAGATACGCAGTATTTT
>TRBJ2-7|.|.|TRBV15
CATSRQGWFDEQYF
TGTGCCACCAGCAGACAGGGTTGGTTTGACGAGCAGTACTTC
>TRBJ2-2|.|.|TRBV7-8
CASQISPNTGELFF
TGTGCCAGCCAGATATCCCCGAACACCGGGGAGCTGTTTTTT
>TRBJ1-2|.|.|TRBV18
CASSPLERETPYGYTF
TGTGCCAGCTCACCACTAGAGAGAGAAACCCCCTATGGCTACACCTTC
>TRBJ2-7|.|few|TRBV28
CASSSMYSYEQYF
TGTGCCAGCAGTTCAATGTACTCCTACGAGCAGTACTTC
>TRBJ1-4|TRBD1|.|TRBV7-9
CASSTGLNEKLFF
TGTGCCAGCTCGACAGGGTTAAATGAAAAACTGTTTTTT
>TRBJ2-7|TRBD1|once|TRBV11-2
CASSSLTGGASEQYF
TGTGCCAGCAGCTCCCTGACAGGGGGCGCTTCCGAGCAGTACTTC
>TRBJ1-4|TRBD1|.|TRBV11-3
CASSQTQGPGEKLFF
TGTGCCAGCAGCCAAACACAGGGGCCGGGGGAAAAACTGTTTTTT
>TRBJ2-1|.|.|TRBV7-9
CASSFSLGGGYNEQFF
TGTGCCAGCAGCTTCTCTTTAGGGGGAGGCTACAATGAGCAGTTCTTC
>TRBJ2-3|.|.|TRBV29-1
CSTNTDTQYF
TGCAGCACCAACACAGATACGCAGTATTTT
>TRBJ1-1|TRBD1|.|TRBV7-8
CASSLDRVDTEAFF
TGTGCCAGCAGCTTGGACAGGGTGGACACTGAAGCTTTCTTT
>TRBJ1-2|TRBD1|.|TRBV29-1
CSVEVPTGGDGYTF
TGCAGCGTTGAAGTCCCCACAGGGGGTGATGGCTACACCTTC
>TRBJ2-1|TRBD1|.|TRBV4-3
CASSQVPAGGNEQFF
TGCGCCAGCAGCCAAGTTCCGGCAGGGGGCAATGAGCAGTTCTTC
>TRBJ2-7|.|.|TRBV2
CASGVSYEQYF
TGTGCCAGCGGGGTTTCCTACGAGCAGTACTTC
>TRBJ2-1|.|.|TRBV6-4
CASSDTGGSYNEQFF
TGTGCCAGCAGTGACACTGGCGGTTCCTACAATGAGCAGTTCTTC
>TRBJ2-2|TRBD2|.|TRBV28
CASNWSGTSGTGGELFF
TGTGCCAGCAACTGGTCCGGGACTAGCGGGACTGGCGGGGAGCTGTTTTTT
>TRBJ1-5|.|.|TRBV28
CASSPPDGQPQHF
TGTGCCAGCAGTCCTCCAGACGGTCAGCCCCAGCATTTT
>TRBJ2-7|TRBD2|.|TRBV27
CASSLSPEGVSGGHEQYF
TGTGCCAGCAGTTTATCGCCCGAGGGGGTGTCGGGAGGGCACGAGCAGTACTTC
>TRBJ2-5|.|few|TRBV5-1
CASSLSQETQYF
TGCGCCAGCAGCTTGTCCCAAGAGACCCAGTACTTC
>TRBJ1-2|.|.|TRBV7-8
CASSPISSGPRYGYTF
TGTGCCAGCAGCCCCATTAGCTCCGGACCCCGTTATGGCTACACCTTC
>TRBJ1-2|TRBD1|.|TRBV2
CASSEGTDYGYTF
TGTGCCAGCAGCGAGGGGACAGACTATGGCTACACCTTC
>TRBJ1-1|.|few|TRBV4-1
CASRGGRAEVTEAFF
TGCGCCAGCAGGGGAGGGAGGGCGGAGGTCACTGAAGCTTTCTTT
>TRBJ2-7|.|few|TRBV4-1
CASSLDLNEQYF
TGCGCCAGCAGCCTCGACCTGAACGAGCAGTACTTC
>TRBJ2-7|.|.|TRBV11-2
CASSLSGLYYEQYF
TGTGCCAGCAGCTTATCGGGTTTATACTACGAGCAGTACTTC
>TRBJ1-5|.|.|TRBV21-1
CASSGGAGGNQPQHF
TGTGCCAGCAGCGGGGGGGCAGGCGGCAATCAGCCCCAGCATTTT
>TRBJ2-2|TRBD2|.|TRBV5-1
CASSSGLFNTGELFF
TGCGCCAGCAGCTCGGGACTATTTAACACCGGGGAGCTGTTTTTT
>TRBJ1-5|TRBD1|.|TRBV15
CATSRDQGGPQHF
TGTGCCACCAGCAGAGACCAGGGGGGGCCCCAGCATTTT
>TRBJ2-7|TRBD1|once|TRBV5-4
CASSTAGQGASYEQYF
TGTGCCAGCAGCACAGCGGGACAGGGGGCTTCCTACGAGCAGTACTTC
>TRBJ2-5|.|.|TRBV4-2
CASSVGVQETQYF
TGTGCCAGCAGCGTAGGGGTTCAAGAGACCCAGTACTTC
>TRBJ1-1|TRBD1|.|TRBV18
CASSPQGAGTEAFF
TGTGCCAGCTCACCACAGGGGGCAGGCACTGAAGCTTTCTTT
>TRBJ1-3|.|.|TRBV18
CASSLQGAGNTIYF
TGTGCCAGCTCACTTCAGGGCGCTGGAAACACCATATATTTT
>TRBJ1-2|.|.|TRBV10-2
CASSVAGGYGYTF
TGCGCCAGCAGTGTGGCTGGAGGATATGGCTACACCTTC
>TRBJ2-2|TRBD1|.|TRBV18
CASSLGTGNTGELFF
TGTGCCAGCTCACTAGGGACAGGGAACACCGGGGAGCTGTTTTTT
>TRBJ2-7|.|.|TRBV5-6
CASSPLSTGPSEQYF
TGTGCCAGCAGTCCATTATCGACAGGCCCGTCCGAGCAGTACTTC
>TRBJ2-7|TRBD2|.|TRBV2
CASKRSGSSYEQYF
TGTGCCAGCAAGCGAAGCGGGAGTTCCTACGAGCAGTACTTC
>TRBJ1-1|.|few|TRBV6-1
CASTDRLIGSTEAFF
TGTGCCAGCACCGACAGGCTAATAGGGAGCACTGAAGCTTTCTTT
>TRBJ2-1|.|.|TRBV5-1
CASSLDPSGSSYNEQFF
TGCGCCAGCAGCTTGGATCCCTCCGGGAGCTCCTACAATGAGCAGTTCTTC
>TRBJ1-5|TRBD1|.|TRBV5-1
CASSEQGSNQPQHF
TGCGCCAGCAGCGAACAGGGGAGCAATCAGCCCCAGCATTTT
>TRBJ1-3|.|.|TRBV6-6
CASSYSTSSGNTIYF
TGTGCCAGCAGTTACTCGACAAGCTCTGGAAACACCATATATTTT
>TRBJ1-1|.|.|TRBV5-1
CASSWVTGTAEAFF
TGCGCCAGCAGCTGGGTAACAGGGACGGCTGAAGCTTTCTTT
>TRBJ2-2|.|.|TRBV5-6
CASSLLGPYTGELFF
TGTGCCAGCAGCTTGCTCGGACCCTACACCGGGGAGCTGTTTTTT
>TRBJ1-4|TRBD1|.|TRBV28
CASSPGQGRGEKLFF
TGTGCCAGCAGCCCCGGACAGGGACGAGGAGAAAAACTGTTTTTT
>TRBJ2-1|TRBD1|.|TRBV7-2
CASSLETLGQVVYNEQFF
TGTGCCAGCAGCTTAGAGACATTGGGACAGGTGGTATACAATGAGCAGTTCTTC
>TRBJ1-2|.|few|TRBV7-2
CASSPGPTIYGYTF
TGTGCCAGCAGCCCGGGACCGACGATCTATGGCTACACCTTC
>TRBJ2-1|.|once|TRBV10-3
CAISESTYNEQFF
TGTGCCATCAGTGAGTCGACATACAATGAGCAGTTCTTC
>TRBJ1-1|TRBD1|.|TRBV7-8
CASSLQGTGYTEAFF
TGTGCCAGCAGCCTACAAGGGACAGGCTACACTGAAGCTTTCTTT
>TRBJ1-5|.|.|TRBV5-1
CASSWEANQPQHF
TGCGCCAGCAGCTGGGAGGCGAATCAGCCCCAGCATTTT
>TRBJ1-2|.|.|TRBV6-1
CASSVGQGTYGYTF
TGTGCCAGCAGTGTCGGGCAGGGGACTTATGGCTACACCTTC
>TRBJ2-2|.|.|TRBV28
CASMELSQNGELFF
TGTGCCAGCATGGAACTATCACAGAACGGGGAGCTGTTTTTT
>TRBJ1-2|.|.|TRBV16
CASSPVGRRANYGYTF
TGTGCCAGCAGCCCCGTGGGGCGGAGAGCTAACTATGGCTACACCTTC
>TRBJ1-2|.|.|TRBV18
CASSPGSSYGYTF
TGTGCCAGCTCACCGGGGAGCTCATATGGCTACACCTTC
>TRBJ2-1|.|.|TRBV5-6
CASSLSVGEQFF
TGTGCCAGCAGCTTGAGTGTAGGGGAGCAGTTCTTC
>TRBJ2-3|TRBD2|few|TRBV6-5
CASSRRGTSTDTQYF
TGTGCCAGCAGCCGGCGGGGGACTAGCACAGATACGCAGTATTTT